This T cell receptor beta chain emerged from a study of chemoradiotherapy in HPV16-positive cancers. Data came from immunoSEQ multiplex PCR; TCRdb stores just in-frame clones and leaves some out. The data contain roughly 12,000 clones, 63% of them singletons. V was clipped by 5 bases and J by 6 bases; unmatched bases: 7. CDR1 is MDHEN, CDR2 SYDVKM, per germline. The CDR3 runs 13 residues. The sample was acquired from a patient who underwent chemoradiotherapy. The clonotype comes from a human donor with HPV-associated anogenital cancer. The chain recombines TRBV28 with TRBJ2-7; TRBD1 agrees at 7 bases. The CDR3: CASSKGTAREQYF. Here the CDR3 DNA reads TGTGCCAGCAGTAAAGGGACAGCACGCGAGCAGTACTTC.